This TCR beta chain was recorded in a study of memory CD4+ T cells and cytomegalovirus serostatus (dated by TCRdb to 2018 to 2020). Broadly, across the study: A total of some 35 healthy Belgian adults, of whom 9 were CMV seropositive and roughly 24 were CMV seronegative, were included in the cohort. The study sequenced CD4+ memory TCRbeta repertoires of a Belgian cohort with known cytomegalovirus serostatus to replicate a published TCR-based CMV serostatus classifier.

Genomic DNA was extracted from sorted cells with the Quick-DNA Microprep Kit. Amplification of TCRbeta DNA was done with the immunoSEQ hsTCRbeta kit, following the protocol from the manufacturer. TCRbeta libraries were sequenced on an Illumina MiSeq instrument. On the study's bioinformatics: After out-of-frame sequences were removed, 2,204,828 distinct TCRbeta sequences remained, averaging around 67,000 per individual. Each individual was scored by the count of over 150 previously reported CMV-associated TCRbeta sequences and the total productive distinct TCRbeta count. A beta-binomial model was reimplemented in Python, and random forests from scikit-learn, run with default parameters, were trained on data from the US cohort. On the Belgian cohort, classifier performance was reported as the median AUC, along with percentile confidence intervals, across 10,000 bootstrap iterations. TCRdb mirrors the immuneACCESS table, restricted to in-frame sequences. Some clones are absent from its copies; in checked studies, under half trace to an unresolved V gene, and the reason for the others is unknown. Clone size and the V and J calls come from that table; the DNA yielded D and trimming. The sample records more than 45,000 clones, 82% of which are singletons. About 0.6% of the sample rests with the top ten.

Remarks on this clone: This clone's antigen is unknown. The record has no base qualities; no much larger clone is one base away.

What the study reported, not specific to this receptor: Of about 180 previously reported CMV-associated TCRbeta sequences, 55 to 75 appeared in the CD4+ memory repertoires, each in one to five individuals. A median bootstrapped AUC of 0.95 with a 95% CI of 0.76-1.00 was achieved on the Belgian cohort by the original-framework classifier. The results were interpreted as suggesting that the CMV-associated TCR signature is largely present in the CD4+ memory repertoire. For CMV serostatus prediction, a median bootstrapped AUC of about 0.95 was reached with the original framework, and a median bootstrapped AUC of roughly 0.89 was reached with a US-trained random forest. Unlike the original study, which covered naive and memory CD4+ and CD8+ populations, the Belgian study sequenced only CD4+CD45RO+ memory cells.

Single viable CD3+CD4+CD8-CD45RO+ cells were sorted as memory CD4+ T cells on a FACSAria II. CMV serostatus was determined with a Roche Elecsys assay detecting serum IgG against CMV pp150, pp28, p38 and p52. After the samples were thawed, total CD4+ T cells were enriched through positive selection using CD4 magnetic microbeads. The samples came from a different study that was designed specifically to examine the CD4+ T cell memory repertoire. Peripheral blood mononuclear cells were isolated and cryopreserved following standard operating procedures; serum was stored at -80 °C. CD3-PerCP (BW264/56), CD4-APC (RPA-T4), CD45RO-PE (UCHT1) and CD8-Pacific Orange (3B5) antibodies were used for staining, and non-viable cells were excluded with Sytox blue. CDR1 and CDR2 (LGHNA, YSLEER) derive from the germline V gene. Clipping removes 2 bases from V and 7 bases from J, with 12 as the unmatched junction base count. From the cysteine through the phenylalanine, the CDR3 covers 16 amino acids. The retained sequence is limited to the CDR3, 48 bases, with the frame set at the first base.

The sequence was collected from an adult in good health and CMV-seronegative. This chain is built from TRBV4-3 and TRBJ1-2, and TRBD1 aligns with 8 junction nucleotides. Sequencing was carried out using memory CD4+ T cells from blood. At the DNA level, the sequence is TGCGCCAGCAGCCAACATTCAGGGGGCTGGGGCGGTGGCTACACCTTC. The translation is CASSQHSGGWGGGYTF.